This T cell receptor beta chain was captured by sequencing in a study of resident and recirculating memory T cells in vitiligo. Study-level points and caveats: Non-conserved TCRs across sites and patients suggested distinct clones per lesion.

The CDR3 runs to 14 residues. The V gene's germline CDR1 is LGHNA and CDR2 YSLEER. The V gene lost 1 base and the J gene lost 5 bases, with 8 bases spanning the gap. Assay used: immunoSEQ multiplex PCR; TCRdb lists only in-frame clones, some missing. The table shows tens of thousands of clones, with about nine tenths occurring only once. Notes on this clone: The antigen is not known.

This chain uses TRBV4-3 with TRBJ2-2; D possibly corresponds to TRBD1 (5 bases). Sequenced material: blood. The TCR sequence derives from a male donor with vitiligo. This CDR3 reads CASSQVKGTGELFF. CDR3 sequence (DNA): TGCGCCAGCAGCCAAGTGAAGGGGACCGGGGAGCTGTTTTTT.